Listed below are T cell receptor beta chains from one sample, sequenced in a study of blood T cell repertoires in COVID-19. Produced via immunoSEQ multiplex PCR; TCRdb's table is partial and in-frame only. The table has about 13,000 clones, roughly 88% seen once. The sequenced sample consisted of peripheral blood. The receptor set was obtained from a human donor in a cohort sampled during active COVID-19. Each CDR3 is given with its conserved first and last residue.

v_gene | CDR3aa
TRBV7-6 | CASSLDESGDYEQYF
TRBV4-1 | CASSQDPGQGFEQYF
TRBV30 | CAWRTRGSRGTEAFF
TRBV5-1 | CASSLGQGNEKLFF
TRBV7-9 | CASSFRDTDYNEQFF
TRBV19 | CASSIRAGYEQYF
TRBV30 | CAWSIQDNQPQHF
TRBV7-6 | CASSTVSGEQFF
TRBV4-3 | CASSQDPGQRSEQYF
TRBV28 | CASSFPKGTKNYEQYF
TRBV7-2 | CASSPQGRDTEAFF
TRBV19 | CASRTVQGPGANVLTF
TRBV6-6 | CASSPRGWPNEKLFF
TRBV27 | CASSLSSRQPQHF
TRBV3-1/TRBV3-2 | CASSQGSGGISETQYF
TRBV6-5 | CASSTGTVNTEAFF
TRBV10-3 | CAISGTSGINEQFF
TRBV2 | CASSDLGHTGELFF
TRBV7-9 | CASSLGAGEGETQYF
TRBV25-1 | CASSETGPFETQYF
TRBV6-6 | CASSLEVPGQRRRTQYF
TRBV28 | CASSRTGGNTEAFF
TRBV4-3 | CASSQDTWQEVYEQYF
TRBV11-2 | CASSSLRDTEAFF
TRBV5-4 | CASSSGDRGGNTEAFF
TRBV29-1 | CSVAVNTGELFF
TRBV11-2 | CASSLLDEQYF
TRBV7-9 | CASSLPPKETQYF
TRBV29-1 | CSVGEGFSEAFF
TRBV6-5 | CASSATRVSGNTIYF
TRBV11-2 | CASSLAGGNTIYF
TRBV5-1 | CASSPKGQDYNEQFF
TRBV10-1 | CASSENPTETQYF
TRBV7-9 | CASSLAGAYTGELFF
TRBV5-4 | CASSLAAGGRETQYF
TRBV7-2 | CASSLPMSSVTDTQYF
TRBV19 | CASSIGRRGEAFF
TRBV3-1/TRBV3-2 | CASSPMGGAEQYF
TRBV27 | CASSTGRLAGDNEQFF
TRBV4-3 | CASSQVRTDTQYF
TRBV5-4 | CASSTTGSPGYTF
TRBV5-1 | CASTDRTGVGYTF
TRBV5-8 | CASRPGLAETQYF
TRBV5-4 | CASSLPGNRNTEAFF
TRBV4-1 | CASSQTNSGQNYGYTF
TRBV29-1 | CSVPGLAGGWDEQFF
TRBV28 | CASSLPGLFPVYEQYF
TRBV19 | CASTSGTGGNYGYTF
TRBV3-1/TRBV3-2 | CASSRQAGTYNEQFF
TRBV14 | CASSQDRFSFGYTF
TRBV7-2 | CASSLTGQNTGELFF
TRBV14 | CASSQGSNTGELFF
TRBV5-4 | CASSLVLGGPNTDTQYF